These 29 T cell receptor beta chains came from one sample sequenced in a study of blood T cell repertoires in COVID-19. Libraries were prepared by immunoSEQ multiplex PCR; TCRdb keeps only in-frame clonotypes and omits some of them. The repertoire holds about 83,000 clones, with just over 85% as singletons. Sequences were obtained from peripheral blood. These receptors came from a woman older than 75 in a cohort sampled during active or convalescent COVID-19.

V gene TRBV5-5 combines with J gene TRBJ1-2, with 9 positions matching TRBD1. Losses at the gene ends were 4 bases for V and 6 bases for J; bases not matched to a gene: 7. The CDR3 has 14 residues. CDR1 is SGHKS, CDR2 YYEKEE, per germline (reference sequence). CDR3 in DNA: TGTGCCAGCAGCCGTCGGGACAGGGCCGATGGCTACACCTTC. Its protein is CASSRRDRADGYTF.

The chain joins TRBV24-1 to TRBJ2-7, with no clear D. Germline lookup yields CDR1 KGHDR and CDR2 SFDVKD. V lost 7 bases and J lost 8, with 14 bases in between. CDR3 length: 12 residues. The DNA of the CDR3 is TGTGCCACCAGCACGGAAGTTGGGCAGCAGTACTTC. It is translated as CATSTEVGQQYF.

V usage is TRBV14 and J usage is TRBJ2-7; 8 bases are shared with TRBD1. The length of the CDR3 is 13 residues. Per the germline V gene, CDR1 is SGHDN and CDR2 is FVKESK. V was clipped by 4 bases and J by 7 bases; unmatched bases: 6. The CDR3: CASSRQGTGEQYV. CDR3 DNA: TGTGCCAGCAGCCGACAGGGGACTGGGGAGCAGTACGTC.

For the CDR3, the DNA is TGTGCCAGCAGCTTGATTCTAGCGGGGAATGAGCAGTTCTTC. It encodes CASSLILAGNEQFF. The chain uses TRBV11-3 and TRBJ2-1; 9 positions match TRBD2. CDR3 length: 14 amino acids. Trimming at V came to 3 bases and at J to 7 bases, leaving 4 bases not matched to a gene. CDR1 SGHNT and CDR2 YENEEA come from the germline V gene. The entire variable domain, with the rest obtained from reference TRBV11-3 and TRBJ2-1, is as follows: EAGVVQSPRYKIIEKKQPVAFWCNPISGHNTLYWYLQNLGQGPELLIRYENEEAVDDSQLPKDRFSAERLKGVDSTLKIQPAELGDSAVYLCASSLILAGNEQFFGPGTRLTVL.

The chain combines TRBV5-1 with TRBJ2-1; the D gene is possibly TRBD2 (6 bases). V was clipped by 0 bases and J by 5 bases, with 15 bases between them. Germline-derived CDR1 and CDR2 are SGHRS and YFSETQ. This CDR3 is built from 16 residues. The CDR3 nucleotides are TGCGCCAGCAGCTTGGGGGCGCTAGCGCCCAACAATGAGCAGTTCTTC. It encodes CASSLGALAPNNEQFF.

V and J are TRBV18 and TRBJ1-6; D is perhaps TRBD1 (6 bases). V lost 2 bases and J 4 bases, leaving 9 bases between the germline ends. The CDR3 sequence is 15 residues long. Looked up from germline, CDR1 is KGHSH and CDR2 is LQKENI. The CDR3 DNA follows: TGTGCCAGCTCACCAGAGGGGGTTTATAATTCACCCCTCCACTTT. Translation gives CASSPEGVYNSPLHF.

This clone occurred a few times. This sequence joins TRBV7-2 and TRBJ1-1; D is unresolved. CDR3 length equals 13 residues. Germline CDR1 is SGHTA and CDR2 is FQGNSA. V was clipped by 4 bases and J by 3 bases, with 9 bases between them. CDR3 protein: CASSSRVDTEAFF. In DNA form, the CDR3 reads TGTGCCAGCAGCTCCCGGGTAGACACTGAAGCTTTCTTT.

The V gene is TRBV11-2, the J gene TRBJ1-1; tentatively, D is TRBD1 (6 bases). Between the trimmed V and J ends, which lost 5 bases and 3 bases, there was a span of 13 bases. Per germline, CDR1 SGHAT and CDR2 FQNNGV. The length of the CDR3 is 14 residues. CDR3 nucleotide sequence: TGTGCCAGCAGCCATTCAGGGGAGTACACTGAAGCTTTCTTT. Protein product: CASSHSGEYTEAFF.

The chain couples TRBV9 to TRBJ1-4; 9 nucleotides align to TRBD1. V was clipped by 0 bases and J by 4 bases; unmatched bases: 4. Germline loops: CDR1 SGDLS, CDR2 YYNGEE. This CDR3 is 16 amino acids long. CDR3 region: CASSVGTGVVNEKLFF. Written as DNA, the CDR3 is TGTGCCAGCAGCGTAGGGACAGGGGTCGTTAATGAAAAACTGTTTTTT.

The J gene is TRBJ1-2, the V gene TRBV3-1 (or the pseudogene TRBV3-2), with D hard to call. The germline V and J ends were trimmed by 4 bases and 7 bases, with 16 bases remaining between them. Germline CDR1 reads LGHDT; CDR2 reads YNNKEL (reference sequence). The CDR3 spans 14 residues. The DNA of the CDR3 is TGTGCCAGCAGCCGCCCCGGCGAAACGGGTGGCTACACCTTC. Translating gives CASSRPGETGGYTF.

This chain uses TRBV28 with TRBJ1-2; D is unresolved. Trimming took off 2 bases at V and 3 bases at J, with 7 bases between the two ends. Germline CDR1 reads MDHEN; CDR2 reads SYDVKM. The CDR3 has 13 residues. This CDR3 is CASSLISYYGYTF. The CDR3 DNA follows: TGTGCCAGCAGTTTAATATCGTACTATGGCTACACCTTC.

CDR3 region: CASSDTRGAYGYTF. The CDR3 DNA sequence: TGTGCCAGCAGCGATACCCGGGGTGCATATGGCTACACCTTC. V is TRBV9 and J is TRBJ1-2; D is unclear. Germline CDR1 is SGDLS and CDR2 is YYNGEE. V dropped 3 bases and J dropped 5 bases, with 14 bases sitting between them. The CDR3 has 14 amino acids.

The chain couples TRBV11-3 to TRBJ2-5; D perhaps matches TRBD1 (6 bases). Germline V gene data show CDR1 as SGHNT and CDR2 as YENEEA. The CDR3 covers 14 residues. V was cut by 5 bases and J by 5 bases, with 15 bases left in between. CDR3 DNA sequence: TGTGCCAGCAGCCCGGGCGGACAGCAGGAGACCCAGTACTTC. Translating it yields CASSPGGQQETQYF.

The chain uses TRBV25-1 and TRBJ2-1, with 7 bases lining up with TRBD2. Germline V lookup: CDR1 MGHDK, CDR2 SYGVNS. V gave up 2 bases and J gave up 8 bases; unmatched junction bases: 3. This CDR3 has 13 amino acids. CDR3 bases: TGTGCCAGCAGTGAAGCAGGGAGGGATGAGCAGTTCTTC. Protein: CASSEAGRDEQFF.

J is TRBJ2-5 and V is TRBV30, with a tentative D call TRBD2 (6 bases). Germline CDR1 and CDR2: GTSNPN and SVGIG (reference sequence). The CDR3 loop spans 12 amino acids. V was pared by 4 bases and J by 3 bases, with 9 bases between. CDR3 amino acids: CAWTGGKETQYF. In DNA, the CDR3 is TGTGCCTGGACGGGCGGGAAAGAGACCCAGTACTTC.

This chain uses TRBV6-4 with TRBJ1-2, with D unclear. V lost 0 bases and J 7 bases, leaving 6 bases between the germline ends. This CDR3 contains 12 residues. CDR1 and CDR2 from the germline V gene are MRHNA and SNTAGT. CDR3 sequence: CASSDSSGGYTF. The CDR3 region has the DNA TGTGCCAGCAGTGACTCTTCCGGTGGCTACACCTTC.

This chain uses TRBV7-9 with TRBJ1-3; unclear D gene. V dropped 4 bases and J dropped 2 bases, with 12 bases sitting between them. Germline CDR1 and CDR2: SEHNR and FQNEAQ (reference sequence). This CDR3 has 15 amino acids. The CDR3 bases are TGTGCCAGCAGCTATCGGGTGGAAGCTGGAAACACCATATATTTT. Its translation is CASSYRVEAGNTIYF. Complete variable domain (other parts from reference TRBV7-9 and TRBJ1-3): DTGVSQNPRHKITKRGQNVTFRCDPISEHNRLYWYRQTLGQGPEFLTYFQNEAQLEKSRLLSDRFSAERPKGSFSTLEIQRTEQGDSAMYLCASSYRVEAGNTIYFGEGSWLTVV.

J is TRBJ1-5 and V is TRBV19; 10 bases align to TRBD1. Germline trimming cut 10 bases from V and 2 bases from J; bases unmatched to any gene: 11. Per germline, CDR1 LNHDA and CDR2 SQIVND (reference sequence). CDR3 length: 16 residues. CDR3 sequence (DNA): TGTGCCACCTCGGGACAGGGGTATTTGGGCAATCAGCCCCAGCATTTT. Protein product: CATSGQGYLGNQPQHF.

The rearrangement joins TRBV18 to TRBJ1-4; D gene uncertain. This CDR3 comprises 14 residues. Trimming took 1 base from V and 0 from J, leaving 3 bases between them. Per germline, CDR1 KGHSH and CDR2 LQKENI. CDR3 bases: TGTGCCAGCTCACCACGAGCAACTAATGAAAAACTGTTTTTT. This codes for CASSPRATNEKLFF.

The chain combines TRBV5-1 with TRBJ2-5; possibly TRBD1 for D (6 bases). V lost 3 bases and J lost 5, with 20 bases in between. The CDR3 has 16 amino acids. Germline assignment: CDR1 SGHRS and CDR2 YFSETQ. The CDR3 reads CASSSGNVGAGETQYF. The CDR3 bases are TGCGCCAGCAGCTCCGGTAATGTGGGGGCTGGGGAGACCCAGTACTTC.

The V call is TRBV10-3, the J call TRBJ2-7; 9 bases map to TRBD2. This CDR3 spans 17 amino acids. Germline CDR1 is ENHRY and CDR2 is SYGVKD. Losses at the gene ends were 9 bases for V and 0 bases for J; bases not matched to a gene: 15. The CDR3 DNA is TGTGCCATTCCCCGAGGAGAAGCGGGAGGAAGCTCCTACGAGCAGTACGTC. It yields the protein CAIPRGEAGGSSYEQYV.

The CDR3 reads CASSTSDWSYEQYF. Here the CDR3 DNA reads TGTGCCAGTAGTACCTCGGACTGGTCCTACGAGCAGTACTTC. The chain joins TRBV19 to TRBJ2-7, with TRBD2 as a possible D gene (5 bases). Germline assignment: CDR1 LNHDA and CDR2 SQIVND (reference sequence). V was trimmed by 4 bases and J by 1 base, leaving 11 bases between them. The CDR3 is 14 amino acids.

Worth noting for this clone: Other DNA variants within this sample encode the same CDR3. The chain links TRBV5-4 to TRBJ2-5; the D is unclear. From germline, CDR1 is SGHNT and CDR2 YYREEE (reference sequence). With 0 bases removed from V and 2 bases from J, the gap between germline ends came to 5 bases. This CDR3 is built from 13 residues. CDR3 sequence reads: CASSLVDQETQYF. The CDR3 nucleotides read TGTGCCAGCAGCTTGGTAGATCAAGAGACCCAGTACTTC.

Only one count was recorded for this clone. V gene TRBV7-6 combines with J gene TRBJ2-3; no definite D call. Germline CDR1 reads SGHVS; CDR2 reads FNYEAQ. Trimming removed 0 bases at V and 0 bases at J, with 4 bases between. The length of the CDR3 is 14 residues. In nucleotides, the CDR3 is TGTGCCAGCAGCTTAGCGGGCAGCACAGATACGCAGTATTTT. It yields the protein CASSLAGSTDTQYF.

The V and J genes are TRBV6-5 and TRBJ1-2; D unclear. This CDR3 is built from 16 residues. Germline V gene data show CDR1 as MNHEY and CDR2 as SVGAGI. V was clipped by 0 bases and J by 1 base, with 12 bases between them. The CDR3 nucleotides read TGTGCCAGCAGTTACTCGGTCCGGAGCGATAACTATGGCTACACCTTC. Its translation: CASSYSVRSDNYGYTF.

This chain connects TRBV19 to TRBJ1-1, with 8 bases aligning to TRBD1. Germline values: CDR1 LNHDA, CDR2 SQIVND (reference sequence). Trimming cost V 5 bases and J 1 base; bases outside gene matches: 9. CDR3 length equals 16 residues. CDR3 protein: CASSPRQGIGNTEAFF. In DNA, the CDR3 is TGTGCCAGTAGTCCGAGACAGGGGATCGGGAACACTGAAGCTTTCTTT. The whole variable domain, filled in from reference TRBV19 and TRBJ1-1, reads DGGITQSPKYLFRKEGQNVTLSCEQNLNHDAMYWYRQDPGQGLRLIYYSQIVNDFQKGDIAEGYSVSREKKESFPLTVTSAQKNPTAFYLCASSPRQGIGNTEAFFGQGTRLTVV.

The V and J genes are TRBV11-3 and TRBJ2-5, with a possible D match to TRBD2 (6 bases). Germline CDR1 is SGHNT and CDR2 is YENEEA. V was clipped by 0 bases and J by 0 bases, with 8 bases between them. The CDR3 is 15 residues long. The CDR3 sequence: CASSLDGGDQETQYF. The CDR3 DNA is TGTGCCAGCAGCTTAGACGGAGGGGACCAAGAGACCCAGTACTTC.

The chain carries TRBV7-3 and TRBJ2-2; 7 nucleotides agree with TRBD1. The CDR3 has 15 amino acids. The ends lost 2 bases at V and 0 bases at J; junction bases unmatched: 0. Germline V gives CDR1 SGHTA, CDR2 FQGTGA. CDR3 nucleotide sequence: TGTGCCAGCAGCTTACAGGGGGCGAACACCGGGGAGCTGTTTTTT. This encodes CASSLQGANTGELFF.

The rearrangement joins TRBV11-3 to TRBJ2-6; D not certain. Trimming took off 5 bases at V and 5 bases at J, with 4 bases between the two ends. The germline CDR1 and CDR2 sequences are SGHNT and YENEEA. This CDR3 spans 12 amino acids. The CDR3 loop reads CASSDRANVLTF. For the CDR3, the DNA is TGTGCCAGCAGCGACAGGGCCAACGTCCTGACTTTC. The full variable domain, with the rest looked up from reference TRBV11-3 and TRBJ2-6, is EAGVVQSPRYKIIEKKQPVAFWCNPISGHNTLYWYLQNLGQGPELLIRYENEEAVDDSQLPKDRFSAERLKGVDSTLKIQPAELGDSAVYLCASSDRANVLTFGAGSRLTVL.